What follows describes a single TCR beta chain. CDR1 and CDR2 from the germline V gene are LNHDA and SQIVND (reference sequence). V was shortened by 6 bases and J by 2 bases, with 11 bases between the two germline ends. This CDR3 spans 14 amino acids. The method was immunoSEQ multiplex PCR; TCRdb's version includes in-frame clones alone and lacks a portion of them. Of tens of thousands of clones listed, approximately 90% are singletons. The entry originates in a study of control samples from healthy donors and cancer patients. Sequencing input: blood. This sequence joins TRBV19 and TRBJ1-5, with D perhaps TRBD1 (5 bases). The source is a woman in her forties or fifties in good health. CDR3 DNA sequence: TGTGCCAGTAGGAGGGGAGGTGGCAATCAGCCCCAGCATTTT. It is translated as CASRRGGGNQPQHF.